These 9 T cell receptor beta chains came from one sample sequenced in a study of cytomegalovirus exposure and HLA in healthy donors. The PCR made use of 60 Vbeta and 13 Jbeta primers. Here immunoSEQ multiplex PCR was the method, and the copy in TCRdb shows in-frame clones only, minus some. Here the sample spans 150,000 or so clones, roughly 84% being singletons. Sequencing was performed on PBMCs. The receptor source for this set is a man aged 50 to 60 in good health and CMV-seropositive.

This clone was picked up one time. As DNA, the CDR3 is TGTGCCAGCAGCCCTAGCGGGAACACAGATACGCAGTATTTT. Its protein is CASSPSGNTDTQYF. This chain joins TRBV27 and TRBJ2-3, with 9 bases identical to TRBD2. The CDR3 consists of 14 residues. In germline, CDR1 is MNHEY, CDR2 SMNVEV (reference sequence). Trimming removed 6 bases from V and 2 bases from J; junction bases left unmatched: 3.

V gene TRBV5-1 combines with J gene TRBJ2-2; the D is unclear. The V end lost 5 bases, the J end lost 0 bases, and 8 bases lay between the germline ends. Germline V gene lookup returns CDR1 SGHRS and CDR2 YFSETQ. This CDR3 has 14 residues. The CDR3 DNA reads TGCGCCAGCAGAGCAAGTGCGAACACCGGGGAGCTGTTTTTT. This sequence encodes CASRASANTGELFF.

The genes are TRBV5-1 and TRBJ2-7, with 7 positions matching TRBD1. The CDR3 extends over 14 amino acids. V trimming: 5 bases; J trimming: 2 bases; junction bases outside the gene matches: 7. Looked up from germline, CDR1 is SGHRS and CDR2 is YFSETQ. CDR3 DNA: TGCGCCAGCAGGCCTGGGACAGAGACCTACGAGCAGTACGTC. Protein: CASRPGTETYEQYV.

Of note for this clone: The sample contains more than one DNA sequence encoding this CDR3. The rearrangement links TRBV6-5 to TRBJ1-1, with D possibly matching TRBD1 (6 bases). The CDR3 is 14 amino acids. The germline V gene encodes CDR1 MNHEY and CDR2 SVGAGI. V was pared by 0 bases and J by 5 bases, with 10 bases between. The CDR3 sequence is CASSYSQGGTEAFF. The CDR3 coding sequence is TGTGCCAGCAGTTACTCGCAAGGGGGTACTGAAGCTTTCTTT.

The CDR3 DNA is TGCGCCAGCAGCCTGGGACAGGGGGAGTTCTCTGGAAACACCATATATTTT. Translated: CASSLGQGEFSGNTIYF. This sequence joins TRBV5-1 and TRBJ1-3; 11 bases map to TRBD1. CDR3 length equals 17 residues. V was clipped by 4 bases and J by 0 bases; unmatched bases: 6. Germline lookup yields CDR1 SGHRS and CDR2 YFSETQ.

V gene TRBV2 combines with J gene TRBJ2-5, with a possible D match to TRBD1 (5 bases). Trimming removed 4 bases at V and 3 bases at J, with 12 bases between. This CDR3 contains 14 residues. Germline CDR1 is SNHLY and CDR2 is FYNNEI. CDR3 in amino acids: CASSGWGLKETQYF. The DNA of the CDR3 is TGTGCCAGCAGTGGGTGGGGCCTGAAAGAGACCCAGTACTTC. The full variable domain, completed using reference TRBV2 and TRBJ2-5, is EPEVTQTPSHQVTQMGQEVILRCVPISNHLYFYWYRQILGQKVEFLVSFYNNEISEKSEIFDDQFSVERPDGSNFTLKIRSTKLEDSAMYFCASSGWGLKETQYFGPGTRLLVL.

The J gene is TRBJ1-2, the V gene TRBV7-2, with 7 bases lining up with TRBD1. Germline V gives CDR1 SGHTA, CDR2 FQGNSA. V was clipped by 2 bases and J by 5 bases; unmatched bases: 5. This CDR3 is 14 amino acids long. CDR3 sequence reads: CASSLYAGGYGYTF. For the CDR3, the DNA is TGTGCCAGCAGCTTATACGCAGGGGGATATGGCTACACCTTC.

The V and J genes are TRBV25-1 and TRBJ1-1; D gene ambiguous. The length of the CDR3 is 15 residues. Germline-derived CDR1 and CDR2 are MGHDK and SYGVNS. Trimming took 6 bases from V and 7 from J, leaving 21 bases between them. The CDR3 DNA follows: TGTGCCAGCAGCCCCACCGGCGGGGTCGGTAGTGAAGCTTTCTTT. It translates to CASSPTGGVGSEAFF.

J is TRBJ1-2 and V is TRBV15; D ambiguous. The CDR3 consists of 19 residues. Trimming took 0 bases from V and 2 from J, leaving 22 bases between them. The germline V gene has CDR1 LNHNV and CDR2 YYDKDF (reference sequence). This chain's CDR3 is CATSRDRRAPSSKNYGYTF. The CDR3 DNA sequence: TGTGCCACCAGCAGAGATAGGAGGGCTCCCTCTTCCAAAAACTATGGCTACACCTTC.